This T cell receptor beta chain was found in a study of T cells in Graves' hyperthyroidism and ophthalmopathy. General study results and limits: Separating ophthalmopathy from stable hyperthyroidism was achieved by a 13 V-J model. Peripheral blood also featured most of the thyroid clonotypes expanded above 0.001.

V gave up 2 bases and J gave up 0 bases; unmatched junction bases: 5. CDR3 length equals 17 residues. The V gene's germline CDR1 is SGHTA and CDR2 FQGNSA. In the case of this clonotype: Antigen: not known.

Template material for amplifying TCR beta CDR3 regions consisted of RNA transcripts. Primed by the HTBI set, a first-round RT-PCR was run on the TCR CDR3. MiXCR, applied by TCRdb to the multiplex PCR reads, yields one record per CDR3 protein. The sample includes around 760,000 distinct CDR3 sequences, about a third of them seen just once. The chain joins TRBV7-2 to TRBJ1-2, with 11 bases aligning to TRBD1. This clonotype was sampled from a woman aged 40 to 49 with Graves' hyperthyroidism. The sequenced sample consisted of blood. The CDR3 coding sequence is TGTGCCAGCAGCTTAAGGACAGGGGGCGAATCTAACTATGGCTACACCTTC. Translating gives CASSLRTGGESNYGYTF.